The next 24 T cell receptor beta chains were all read from a single sample in a study of shared clonotypes between healthy human individuals. TCRdb keeps only in-frame clones here, not all; method: immunoSEQ multiplex PCR. The repertoire holds about 680,000 clones, with about 74% as singletons. Sequencing input: memory CD4+ T cells sorted from blood. Stated subset: CD45RA-negative fraction. The source of these receptors is a woman aged 25 to 39 in good health.

The CDR3: CASNPPWQRHWGYTF. The CDR3 coding sequence is TGCGCCAGCAACCCGCCGTGGCAGCGCCATTGGGGCTACACCTTC. The rearrangement joins TRBV5-1 to TRBJ1-2, with D hard to call. In germline, CDR1 is SGHRS, CDR2 YFSETQ. This CDR3 region has 15 residues. Trimming removed 6 bases at V and 8 bases at J, with 23 bases between. Complete variable domain (other parts from reference TRBV5-1 and TRBJ1-2): KAGVTQTPRYLIKTRGQQVTLSCSPISGHRSVSWYQQTPGQGLQFLFEYFSETQRNKGNFPGRFSGRQFSNSRSEMNVSTLELGDSALYLCASNPPWQRHWGYTFGSGTRLTVV.

In DNA, the CDR3 is TGTGCCAGTAGTATAGAAGGGCAGGGGGCTTTGGCGGGAGAGGCAGATACGCAGTATTTT. Translation: CASSIEGQGALAGEADTQYF. V gene TRBV19 combines with J gene TRBJ2-3; TRBD1 might be the D (8 bases). CDR3 length equals 20 residues. V lost 0 bases, J lost 4 bases, and 26 bases lay in between. Germline CDR1 reads LNHDA; CDR2 reads SQIVND (reference sequence). Combining the CDR3 with reference TRBV19 and TRBJ2-3 gives the whole variable domain DGGITQSPKYLFRKEGQNVTLSCEQNLNHDAMYWYRQDPGQGLRLIYYSQIVNDFQKGDIAEGYSVSREKKESFPLTVTSAQKNPTAFYLCASSIEGQGALAGEADTQYFGPGTRLTVL.

This chain links TRBV30 with TRBJ2-5, with TRBD1 matching over 9 bases. Germline trimming cut 0 bases from V and 5 bases from J; bases unmatched to any gene: 7. This CDR3 comprises 15 residues. CDR1 is GTSNPN and CDR2 is SVGIG in the germline V gene (reference sequence). CDR3 DNA sequence: TGTGCCTGGAGTGTCGGACAGGGGAGGACGGAGACCCAGTACTTC. Translated: CAWSVGQGRTETQYF. Based on the CDR3 plus reference TRBV30 and TRBJ2-5, the full variable domain is SQTIHQWPATLVQPVGSPLSLECTVEGTSNPNLYWYRQAAGRGLQLLFYSVGIGQISSEVPQNLSASRPQDRQFILSSKKLLLSDSGFYLCAWSVGQGRTETQYFGPGTRLLVL.

The chain combines TRBV28 with TRBJ2-7; tentatively, D is TRBD2 (6 bases). The CDR3 is 12 amino acids. V lost 5 bases to trimming and J lost 2 bases, with 7 bases between them. The germline CDR1 and CDR2 sequences are MDHEN and SYDVKM. The CDR3 bases are TGTGCCAGCAGTGGGGGGACCTACGAGCAGTACTTC. Its protein is CASSGGTYEQYF.

The V call is TRBV7-9, the J call TRBJ2-5, with TRBD1 as a possible D gene (6 bases). V lost 5 bases, J lost 3 bases, and 16 bases lay in between. Looked up from germline, CDR1 is SEHNR and CDR2 is FQNEAQ (reference sequence). The CDR3 spans 15 residues. The CDR3 here is CASSRYTTGKETQYF. For the CDR3, the DNA is TGTGCCAGCAGCAGATATACGACAGGAAAAGAGACCCAGTACTTC.

V gene TRBV19 combines with J gene TRBJ2-3, with 9 bases matching TRBD2. Germline trimming cut 1 base from V and 4 bases from J; bases unmatched to any gene: 9. CDR1 LNHDA and CDR2 SQIVND come from the germline V gene (reference sequence). The CDR3 length is 17 residues. The CDR3 DNA reads as TGTGCCAGTAGTATAGGGGGTAGCGGGAGATTTGCAGATACGCAGTATTTT. It codes for CASSIGGSGRFADTQYF.

Only a few counts were recorded for this clone. The chain joins TRBV28 to TRBJ2-1; D is possibly TRBD2 (6 bases). The V gene's germline CDR1 is MDHEN and CDR2 SYDVKM. V lost 6 bases and J lost 2, with 17 bases in between. This CDR3 comprises 16 residues. The CDR3 coding sequence is TGTGCCAGCAGCTCCCAGGACTATCTAACCTACAATGAGCAGTTCTTC. Translating gives CASSSQDYLTYNEQFF.

This clone was found many times. Other nucleotide sequences from this sample produce the same CDR3. The gene calls are TRBV5-1 and TRBJ2-1, with TRBD2 identical over 7 bases. The CDR3 has 15 residues. Germline CDR1 reads SGHRS; CDR2 reads YFSETQ. J gave up 4 bases and V 0 bases, and 4 bases lay outside the gene matches. The CDR3 coding sequence is TGCGCCAGCAGCTTGGATAGCGGGCTGTACAATGAGCAGTTCTTC. Translation: CASSLDSGLYNEQFF. Complete variable domain (other parts from reference TRBV5-1 and TRBJ2-1): KAGVTQTPRYLIKTRGQQVTLSCSPISGHRSVSWYQQTPGQGLQFLFEYFSETQRNKGNFPGRFSGRQFSNSRSEMNVSTLELGDSALYLCASSLDSGLYNEQFFGPGTRLTVL.

This clone was seen once. The chain couples TRBV4-1 to TRBJ2-5, with 12 positions matching TRBD2. Germline V gene lookup returns CDR1 MGHRA and CDR2 YSYEKL. The CDR3 totals 17 residues. The J segment lost 4 bases and the V segment lost 0 bases, leaving 6 bases of the junction unmatched. CDR3 bases: TGCGCCAGCAGCCAAGATTATCTAGCGGGAGGGTCAGAGACCCAGTACTTC. Its translation is CASSQDYLAGGSETQYF.

As DNA, the CDR3 is TGTGCCAGCAGTTTCGGATGGCGGGACTCCTACGAGCAGTACTTC. This translates into CASSFGWRDSYEQYF. This chain joins TRBV28 and TRBJ2-7, with a possible D match to TRBD2 (6 bases). V lost 3 bases and J lost 0, with 12 bases in between. This CDR3 region has 15 residues. Germline V gene sequence: CDR1 MDHEN, CDR2 SYDVKM.

The chain carries TRBV27 and TRBJ2-1; 9 bases are shared with TRBD1. Unmatched junction bases numbered 11, after V lost 5 bases and J lost 6 bases. The CDR3 spans 16 residues. CDR1 is MNHEY, CDR2 SMNVEV, per germline (reference sequence). The CDR3 reads CASSPRGQGRPNEQFF. The CDR3 DNA reads as TGTGCCAGCAGTCCACGGGGACAGGGAAGGCCCAATGAGCAGTTCTTC.

The V gene is TRBV19, the J gene TRBJ1-5; D is undetermined. Germline loops: CDR1 LNHDA, CDR2 SQIVND (reference sequence). This CDR3 has 17 residues. Between the trimmed V and J ends, which lost 4 bases and 4 bases, there was a span of 20 bases. The CDR3 bases are TGTGCCAGTAGTACCCTATCCGGGAGCCCCTTTAATCAGCCCCAGCATTTT. As protein: CASSTLSGSPFNQPQHF.

This chain links TRBV4-1 with TRBJ2-5; 11 bases line up with TRBD1. The CDR3 totals 15 residues. Losses at the gene ends were 8 bases for V and 5 bases for J; bases not matched to a gene: 10. The germline V gene has CDR1 MGHRA and CDR2 YSYEKL. The CDR3 bases are TGCGCCAGCGAGCCGGGACAGGGGGGAATCGAGACCCAGTACTTC. This sequence encodes CASEPGQGGIETQYF.

V and J are TRBV6-1 and TRBJ1-6; D is ambiguous. The CDR3 runs to 11 residues. Germline lookup yields CDR1 MNHNS and CDR2 SASEGT. Trimming left V 5 bases short and J 10 bases short, with 6 bases between. CDR3 sequence (DNA): TGTGCCAGCAGTTCCTACTCACCCCTCCACTTT. Translated: CASSSYSPLHF.

The rearrangement uses TRBV11-2 and TRBJ2-1; D gene unclear. Per germline, CDR1 SGHAT and CDR2 FQNNGV. The CDR3 has 13 amino acids. The V end lost 1 base, the J end lost 5 bases, and 6 bases lay between the germline ends. This chain's CDR3 is CASSLAPNNEQFF. The CDR3 nucleotides read TGTGCCAGCAGCTTAGCCCCTAACAATGAGCAGTTCTTC. The entire variable domain, with the rest obtained from reference TRBV11-2 and TRBJ2-1, is as follows: EAGVAQSPRYKIIEKRQSVAFWCNPISGHATLYWYQQILGQGPKLLIQFQNNGVVDDSQLPKDRFSAERLKGVDSTLKIQPAKLEDSAVYLCASSLAPNNEQFFGPGTRLTVL.

In this sample, this clone turned up once. The sample carries other DNA sequences with the same CDR3. The rearrangement links TRBV10-3 to TRBJ2-1, with D perhaps matching TRBD1 (6 bases). The CDR3 length is 13 residues. The V gene's germline CDR1 is ENHRY and CDR2 SYGVKD. Trimming pared 4 bases from V and 5 bases from J, leaving 9 bases between. This CDR3 reads CAISAGTNNEQFF. The CDR3 DNA reads as TGTGCCATCAGTGCGGGGACAAACAATGAGCAGTTCTTC.

This clone appeared once. V and J are TRBV18 and TRBJ2-7, with D possibly TRBD1 on 5 matching bases. The CDR3 runs to 15 residues. Germline V gene sequence: CDR1 KGHSH, CDR2 LQKENI. The V end lost 0 bases, the J end lost 0 bases, and 9 bases lay between the germline ends. The CDR3 spells CASSPPGVASYEQYF. In DNA form, the CDR3 reads TGTGCCAGCTCACCACCAGGGGTGGCCTCCTACGAGCAGTACTTC.

In its sample, this clone was seen once. The gene calls are TRBV7-6 and TRBJ2-4; TRBD2 is a possible D gene (6 bases). The germline V gene has CDR1 SGHVS and CDR2 FNYEAQ. CDR3 length: 18 residues. Trimming took off 2 bases at V and 0 bases at J, with 17 bases between the two ends. The CDR3 spells CASSLSAASVLAKNIQYF. The CDR3 DNA reads TGTGCCAGCAGCTTAAGCGCGGCTAGCGTGCTAGCCAAAAACATTCAGTACTTC.

This chain connects TRBV7-8 to TRBJ2-1; 10 bases are a match to TRBD2. The junction had 9 bases not matched to a gene; V was cut back by 6 bases and J by 7 bases. Germline assignment: CDR1 SGHVS and CDR2 FQNEAQ. The CDR3 runs 15 residues. The DNA of the CDR3 is TGTGCCAGCAGAACTAGCGGGATTCCTGGGAATGAGCAGTTCTTC. It encodes CASRTSGIPGNEQFF.

The CDR3 nucleotides are TGTGCCAGCAGCCAAGCCGCATCACTTACAGATACGCAGTATTTT. Encoded protein: CASSQAASLTDTQYF. The genes are TRBV14 and TRBJ2-3; D gene uncertain. Germline-derived CDR1 and CDR2 are SGHDN and FVKESK. This CDR3 region has 15 residues. V was shortened by 1 base and J by 3 bases, with 11 bases between the two germline ends.

The chain links TRBV5-1 to TRBJ1-2; 7 nucleotides line up with TRBD1. Germline CDR1 SGHRS, CDR2 YFSETQ. Losses at the gene ends were 4 bases for V and 7 bases for J; bases not matched to a gene: 10. The CDR3 sequence is 14 residues long. The CDR3: CASSRGGLERGYTF. CDR3 DNA sequence: TGCGCCAGCAGCCGAGGGGGCTTAGAGCGTGGCTACACCTTC.

The genes are TRBV19 and TRBJ2-7; D remains ambiguous. CDR1 is LNHDA and CDR2 is SQIVND in the germline V gene (reference sequence). The CDR3 is 13 amino acids. V was cut by 7 bases and J by 6 bases, with 16 bases left in between. The CDR3 loop is CASMATLGSEQYF. CDR3 bases: TGTGCCAGTATGGCGACCCTAGGTTCCGAGCAGTACTTC.

The chain links TRBV2 to TRBJ1-2; D may be TRBD1 (5 bases). Trimming cost V 6 bases and J 2 bases, with 10 bases left between them. The CDR3 contains 13 residues. Germline CDR1 and CDR2: SNHLY and FYNNEI. The CDR3 sequence: CASSGQINYGYTF. CDR3 bases: TGTGCCAGCAGCGGACAAATAAACTATGGCTACACCTTC.

V gene TRBV6-6 combines with J gene TRBJ1-1; D unresolved. This CDR3 is built from 16 residues. Germline CDR1 reads MNHNY; CDR2 reads SVGAGI (reference sequence). The germline V and J ends were trimmed by 2 bases and 5 bases, with 18 bases remaining between them. The CDR3 DNA reads TGTGCCAGCAGTTACGACGGAAGCTCAGCGCGGACTGAAGCTTTCTTT. Translated, it gives CASSYDGSSARTEAFF.